This is a list of T cell receptor beta chains from one sample in a study of T cells after yellow fever vaccination. TCRdb re-analysed the 5' RACE reads in MiXCR, keeping a single row per CDR3 protein. Seen here are 550,000 to 750,000 distinct CDR3 sequences, approximately 13% observed once, and the top ten hold over 11%. The sample here was PBMCs, taken on the day of the yellow fever booster vaccination. The source of these receptors is a man aged 25 to 45 who received the YFV17D yellow fever vaccine. Each CDR3 is given with its conserved first and last residue. Each record gives: clone size, V gene, D gene, J gene, CDR3 protein, CDR3 DNA. The D gene is left open where the match is weak. Size values are once, few and many counts, or a class for expanded clones, and some rows have none.

clone_size: -; v_call: TRBV20-1; d_call: TRBD2; j_call: TRBJ2-1; cdr3_aa: CSARETGLALNEQFF; cdr3_nt: TGCAGTGCTAGAGAGACGGGACTAGCCCTGAATGAGCAGTTCTTC
clone_size: few; v_call: TRBV7-6; d_call: -; j_call: TRBJ2-7; cdr3_aa: CASSSGVNEQYF; cdr3_nt: TGTGCCAGCAGTTCGGGAGTGAACGAGCAGTACTTC
clone_size: -; v_call: TRBV5-1; d_call: -; j_call: TRBJ2-5; cdr3_aa: CASRGGGPLEETQYF; cdr3_nt: TGCGCCAGCAGGGGTGGCGGCCCATTGGAAGAGACCCAGTACTTC
clone_size: few; v_call: TRBV27; d_call: TRBD2; j_call: TRBJ2-7; cdr3_aa: CASSLRSSGLTYEQYF; cdr3_nt: TGTGCCAGCAGTCTCCGATCTAGCGGGCTGACCTACGAGCAGTACTTC
clone_size: -; v_call: TRBV28; d_call: -; j_call: TRBJ2-5; cdr3_aa: CASRGPVAQETQYF; cdr3_nt: TGTGCCAGCCGTGGTCCGGTAGCCCAAGAGACCCAGTACTTC
clone_size: many; v_call: TRBV18; d_call: -; j_call: TRBJ2-5; cdr3_aa: CASSRNQETQYF; cdr3_nt: TGTGCCAGCAGCCGAAACCAAGAGACCCAGTACTTC
clone_size: few; v_call: TRBV2; d_call: TRBD2; j_call: TRBJ2-5; cdr3_aa: CASSGLAGRQETQYF; cdr3_nt: TGTGCCAGCAGTGGACTAGCGGGCCGACAAGAGACCCAGTACTTC
clone_size: -; v_call: TRBV20-1; d_call: TRBD2; j_call: TRBJ2-3; cdr3_aa: CSAPPLAGAGDTQYF; cdr3_nt: TGCAGTGCTCCGCCTCTAGCGGGAGCGGGAGATACGCAGTATTTT
clone_size: few; v_call: TRBV7-2; d_call: -; j_call: TRBJ2-2; cdr3_aa: CASSLVSATGELFF; cdr3_nt: TGTGCCAGCAGCTTAGTTTCGGCGACCGGGGAGCTGTTTTTT
clone_size: -; v_call: TRBV3-1; d_call: TRBD2; j_call: TRBJ2-5; cdr3_aa: CASSQGLAGGWETQYF; cdr3_nt: TGTGCCAGCAGCCAAGGACTAGCGGGAGGATGGGAGACCCAGTACTTC
clone_size: -; v_call: TRBV4-1; d_call: -; j_call: TRBJ2-7; cdr3_aa: CASSPTSTGPPSYEQYF; cdr3_nt: TGCGCCAGCAGCCCCACATCTACAGGGCCCCCCTCCTACGAGCAGTACTTC
clone_size: -; v_call: TRBV29-1; d_call: TRBD1; j_call: TRBJ2-2; cdr3_aa: CSVRTGDRVTGELFF; cdr3_nt: TGCAGCGTCCGAACGGGGGACAGGGTCACCGGGGAGCTGTTTTTT
clone_size: few; v_call: TRBV29-1; d_call: TRBD1; j_call: TRBJ2-1; cdr3_aa: CSVLTRGRLNEQFF; cdr3_nt: TGCAGCGTTCTGACGAGGGGGCGACTCAATGAGCAGTTCTTC
clone_size: -; v_call: TRBV6-1; d_call: TRBD1; j_call: TRBJ2-5; cdr3_aa: CASSDFSTGGMETQYF; cdr3_nt: TGTGCCAGCAGTGACTTCTCGACAGGGGGTATGGAGACCCAGTACTTC
clone_size: few; v_call: TRBV20-1; d_call: -; j_call: TRBJ1-1; cdr3_aa: CSTRVLGEAGPAFF; cdr3_nt: TGCAGTACTAGAGTCCTTGGTGAGGCAGGGCCCGCTTTCTTT
clone_size: many; v_call: TRBV20-1; d_call: -; j_call: TRBJ1-1; cdr3_aa: CSARDGAEAFF; cdr3_nt: TGCAGTGCTAGGGATGGGGCTGAAGCTTTCTTT
clone_size: few; v_call: TRBV7-2; d_call: -; j_call: TRBJ2-1; cdr3_aa: CASSIQLNPSYNEQFF; cdr3_nt: TGTGCCAGCAGCATTCAACTTAATCCCTCCTACAATGAGCAGTTCTTC
clone_size: few; v_call: TRBV29-1; d_call: TRBD2; j_call: TRBJ2-2; cdr3_aa: CSVVSGTSKPGELFF; cdr3_nt: TGCAGCGTTGTGTCCGGGACTAGTAAGCCCGGGGAGCTGTTTTTT
clone_size: few; v_call: TRBV12-5; d_call: -; j_call: TRBJ1-1; cdr3_aa: CASAGGVHGTEAFF; cdr3_nt: TGTGCTAGTGCCGGTGGAGTCCACGGCACTGAAGCTTTCTTT
clone_size: few; v_call: TRBV11-2; d_call: -; j_call: TRBJ2-7; cdr3_aa: CASSSIRGTYEQYF; cdr3_nt: TGTGCCAGCAGCTCCATCAGGGGAACCTACGAGCAGTACTTC
clone_size: many; v_call: TRBV7-2; d_call: TRBD2; j_call: TRBJ2-7; cdr3_aa: CASSLVSSGRDTYEQYF; cdr3_nt: TGTGCCAGCAGCTTAGTTTCGAGCGGGAGGGATACCTACGAGCAGTACTTC
clone_size: -; v_call: TRBV20-1; d_call: -; j_call: TRBJ2-2; cdr3_aa: CSARDRGPGELFF; cdr3_nt: TGCAGTGCTAGAGACAGGGGTCCCGGGGAGCTGTTTTTT
clone_size: -; v_call: TRBV28; d_call: -; j_call: TRBJ2-1; cdr3_aa: CASKVPHSYNEQFF; cdr3_nt: TGTGCCAGCAAGGTTCCCCACTCCTACAATGAGCAGTTCTTC
clone_size: -; v_call: TRBV6-2/TRBV6-3; d_call: TRBD1; j_call: TRBJ2-6; cdr3_aa: CASGPGQGVPGANVLTF; cdr3_nt: TGTGCCAGCGGTCCGGGACAGGGAGTACCTGGGGCCAACGTCCTGACTTTC
clone_size: -; v_call: TRBV12-3/TRBV12-4; d_call: -; j_call: TRBJ1-2; cdr3_aa: CASSSGREIYGYTF; cdr3_nt: TGTGCCAGCAGTTCCGGACGGGAAATCTATGGCTACACCTTC
clone_size: few; v_call: TRBV3-1; d_call: TRBD2; j_call: TRBJ2-2; cdr3_aa: CASSPESPLAGDTGELFF; cdr3_nt: TGTGCCAGCAGCCCTGAATCCCCTCTAGCGGGAGACACCGGGGAGCTGTTTTTT
clone_size: -; v_call: TRBV20-1; d_call: TRBD2; j_call: TRBJ2-3; cdr3_aa: CSARDVLAVHYF; cdr3_nt: TGCAGTGCTAGAGATGTGCTAGCGGTCCACTATTTT
clone_size: many; v_call: TRBV20-1; d_call: TRBD2; j_call: TRBJ2-2; cdr3_aa: CSAPTSGRAGAGELFF; cdr3_nt: TGCAGTGCGCCAACTAGCGGGAGGGCCGGAGCCGGGGAGCTGTTTTTT
clone_size: few; v_call: TRBV20-1; d_call: -; j_call: TRBJ2-5; cdr3_aa: CSARSNSETQYF; cdr3_nt: TGCAGTGCTAGGTCCAACTCGGAGACCCAGTACTTC
clone_size: -; v_call: TRBV21-1; d_call: -; j_call: TRBJ2-4; cdr3_aa: CASRGPGATLAKNIQYF; cdr3_nt: TGTGCCAGCAGAGGCCCAGGGGCCACCCTAGCCAAAAACATTCAGTACTTC
clone_size: many; v_call: TRBV6-6; d_call: -; j_call: TRBJ2-7; cdr3_aa: CASRWEPLYEQYF; cdr3_nt: TGTGCCAGCAGATGGGAACCCCTCTACGAGCAGTACTTC
clone_size: -; v_call: TRBV12-3/TRBV12-4; d_call: -; j_call: TRBJ2-7; cdr3_aa: CASSLSTSAAGEQYF; cdr3_nt: TGTGCCAGCAGCCTTAGTACCTCTGCGGCGGGCGAGCAGTACTTC
clone_size: -; v_call: TRBV11-2; d_call: -; j_call: TRBJ2-1; cdr3_aa: CASALGGTYNEQFF; cdr3_nt: TGTGCCAGCGCTTTGGGCGGGACTTACAATGAGCAGTTCTTC
clone_size: few; v_call: TRBV7-6; d_call: TRBD2; j_call: TRBJ2-1; cdr3_aa: CASSLGPVTSDDEQFF; cdr3_nt: TGTGCCAGCAGCTTAGGTCCCGTGACTAGCGACGATGAGCAGTTCTTC
clone_size: few; v_call: TRBV14; d_call: -; j_call: TRBJ2-1; cdr3_aa: CASSPGQLGSGEQFF; cdr3_nt: TGTGCCAGCAGCCCGGGACAACTAGGGAGTGGTGAGCAGTTCTTC
clone_size: -; v_call: TRBV18; d_call: TRBD2; j_call: TRBJ2-1; cdr3_aa: CASSPHSGLAGGSNEQFF; cdr3_nt: TGTGCCAGCTCACCCCACTCGGGACTAGCGGGAGGATCCAATGAGCAGTTCTTC
clone_size: few; v_call: TRBV4-2; d_call: -; j_call: TRBJ1-2; cdr3_aa: CASSQDMAGQSYGYTF; cdr3_nt: TGTGCCAGCAGCCAAGATATGGCAGGGCAGTCCTATGGCTACACCTTC
clone_size: many; v_call: TRBV29-1; d_call: -; j_call: TRBJ2-7; cdr3_aa: CSARKASDEQYF; cdr3_nt: TGCAGCGCTAGAAAGGCCAGCGACGAGCAGTACTTC
clone_size: -; v_call: TRBV2; d_call: TRBD1; j_call: TRBJ2-6; cdr3_aa: CASSRDRISGANVLTF; cdr3_nt: TGTGCCAGCAGTCGGGACAGAATATCTGGGGCCAACGTCCTGACTTTC
clone_size: few; v_call: TRBV3-1; d_call: TRBD1; j_call: TRBJ1-6; cdr3_aa: CASSQGTGGSPLHF; cdr3_nt: TGTGCCAGCAGCCAAGGGACAGGGGGTTCACCCCTCCACTTT
clone_size: many; v_call: TRBV5-1; d_call: -; j_call: TRBJ2-1; cdr3_aa: CASSLEGGSYNEQFF; cdr3_nt: TGCGCCAGCAGCCTGGAGGGGGGCTCCTACAATGAGCAGTTCTTC
clone_size: -; v_call: TRBV9; d_call: -; j_call: TRBJ2-3; cdr3_aa: CASSVDDGDTQYF; cdr3_nt: TGTGCCAGCAGCGTAGATGACGGTGATACGCAGTATTTT
clone_size: few; v_call: TRBV7-2; d_call: -; j_call: TRBJ2-5; cdr3_aa: CASTQASGQTQYF; cdr3_nt: TGTGCCAGCACCCAGGCCAGTGGTCAGACCCAGTACTTC
clone_size: -; v_call: TRBV20-1; d_call: -; j_call: TRBJ2-7; cdr3_aa: CSVRGTYEQYF; cdr3_nt: TGCAGTGTGAGGGGGACCTACGAGCAGTACTTC
clone_size: few; v_call: TRBV20-1; d_call: TRBD1; j_call: TRBJ1-5; cdr3_aa: CSAELTSGTGNQPQHF; cdr3_nt: TGCAGTGCTGAACTTACCTCCGGGACAGGTAATCAGCCCCAGCATTTT
clone_size: once; v_call: TRBV29-1; d_call: -; j_call: TRBJ2-3; cdr3_aa: CSVHRVPDTQYF; cdr3_nt: TGCAGCGTCCACAGGGTCCCAGATACGCAGTATTTT
clone_size: few; v_call: TRBV12-3/TRBV12-4; d_call: -; j_call: TRBJ2-1; cdr3_aa: CASSLALRNNEQFF; cdr3_nt: TGTGCCAGCAGTTTAGCGCTACGAAACAATGAGCAGTTCTTC
clone_size: -; v_call: TRBV7-2; d_call: -; j_call: TRBJ2-3; cdr3_aa: CASGRVAQSTDTQYF; cdr3_nt: TGTGCCAGCGGCAGGGTGGCCCAGAGCACAGATACGCAGTATTTT
clone_size: -; v_call: TRBV20-1; d_call: -; j_call: TRBJ2-1; cdr3_aa: CSALRWPYNEQFF; cdr3_nt: TGCAGTGCTCTCCGGTGGCCCTACAATGAGCAGTTCTTC
clone_size: few; v_call: TRBV6-2/TRBV6-3; d_call: TRBD1; j_call: TRBJ2-7; cdr3_aa: CASSLRQGAKYEQYF; cdr3_nt: TGTGCCAGCAGCTTAAGACAGGGGGCGAAGTACGAGCAGTACTTC
clone_size: -; v_call: TRBV20-1; d_call: -; j_call: TRBJ1-5; cdr3_aa: CSAQAGANQPQHF; cdr3_nt: TGCAGTGCCCAGGCAGGGGCGAATCAGCCCCAGCATTTT
clone_size: -; v_call: TRBV9; d_call: -; j_call: TRBJ2-3; cdr3_aa: CASSALGGTTDTQYF; cdr3_nt: TGTGCCAGCAGCGCCCTCGGAGGAACCACAGATACGCAGTATTTT
clone_size: -; v_call: TRBV20-1; d_call: TRBD2; j_call: TRBJ2-3; cdr3_aa: CSARDWTSGSADTQYF; cdr3_nt: TGCAGTGCTAGAGACTGGACTAGCGGGAGTGCAGATACGCAGTATTTT
clone_size: -; v_call: TRBV7-6; d_call: TRBD2; j_call: TRBJ2-7; cdr3_aa: CASSEGLAGVIEQYF; cdr3_nt: TGTGCCAGCAGCGAGGGACTAGCGGGAGTCATAGAGCAGTACTTC
clone_size: few; v_call: TRBV5-4; d_call: -; j_call: TRBJ2-6; cdr3_aa: CASSPAAGTGANVLTF; cdr3_nt: TGTGCCAGCAGCCCGGCCGCGGGTACTGGGGCCAACGTCCTGACTTTC
clone_size: few; v_call: TRBV3-1; d_call: -; j_call: TRBJ1-5; cdr3_aa: CASSPDSRQPQHF; cdr3_nt: TGTGCCAGCAGCCCCGATTCCCGCCAGCCCCAGCATTTT
clone_size: -; v_call: TRBV2; d_call: -; j_call: TRBJ2-1; cdr3_aa: CASSQGLSKEQFF; cdr3_nt: TGTGCCAGCAGCCAAGGACTTTCAAAGGAGCAGTTCTTC
clone_size: -; v_call: TRBV2; d_call: -; j_call: TRBJ2-7; cdr3_aa: CASSEQVPYEQYF; cdr3_nt: TGTGCCAGCAGTGAACAGGTCCCCTACGAGCAGTACTTC